This entry is about one T cell receptor beta chain. Its matching antigen is unknown. The data were obtained in a study of beta chain features in type 1 diabetes. Study-wide results and limits: For patients and controls alike, PCR might favor shorter templates to the same degree. Among all four CD4+ subsets, Type 1 diabetes patients had TCRB CDR3s that were moderately but significantly shorter.

Expressed TCRB transcripts were sequenced, since all the RNA that had been isolated was reverse transcribed. Method: immunoSEQ multiplex PCR; TCRdb's copy keeps in-frame clones and lacks some. The sample includes 20,000 to 30,000 clones, roughly 69% of them seen just once. V gave up 7 bases and J gave up 4 bases; unmatched junction bases: 7. CDR3 length: 14 residues. Germline CDR1 reads SQVTM; CDR2 reads ANQGSEA. This clonotype was sampled from a man in his late teens or twenties with type 1 diabetes. This sequence joins TRBV29-1 and TRBJ2-1; 10 positions match TRBD1. Sequenced: Tregs from blood. The CDR3 sequence is CSGVRDRGYNEQFF. Written as DNA, the CDR3 is TGCAGCGGAGTCCGGGACAGGGGTTACAATGAGCAGTTCTTC.